This TCR beta chain was found in a study of human CD8 memory T cell subsets. It was a CCR7+ PD-1- TIGIT- phenotype that stem-like memory CD8+ T cells (TSTEM) showed. It was UMI-labeled 5' RACE by which the TCR beta libraries were made. TCRdb reprocessed the 5' RACE reads and stores each CDR3 protein as one record, lacking DNA. The listing contains thousands of distinct CDR3 sequences. The CDR3 has 12 amino acids. Germline V gives CDR1 GTSNPN, CDR2 SVGIG (reference sequence). The chain combines TRBV30 with TRBJ1-2. The specimen sequenced was CD8+ stem-like memory T cells (TSCM and TCM) sorted from PBMCs. Described subset: stem-like memory CD8 T cells (TSTEM), CCR7+ PD-1- TIGIT-. The clonotype was recovered from a human donor in good health. CDR3: CAWSHDNYGYTF. Combining the CDR3 with reference TRBV30 and TRBJ1-2 gives the whole variable domain SQTIHQWPATLVQPVGSPLSLECTVEGTSNPNLYWYRQAAGRGLQLLFYSVGIGQISSEVPQNLSASRPQDRQFILSSKKLLLSDSGFYLCAWSHDNYGYTFGSGTRLTVV.